A selection of T cell receptor beta chains follows, all from one sample in a study of human T cells and chemical hapten exposure. A single record per CDR3 protein comes from TCRdb applying MiXCR to the RACE reads. Of 95,000 to 150,000 distinct CDR3 sequences in the sample, about 11% were seen once. Sequenced here: whole blood, sampled in connection with sensitization to the hapten diphenylcyclopropenone (DPC). Receptors were obtained from a woman aged 45-65 years with alopecia areata. Some clones in this sample may be carry-over from other donors' samples. The CDR3 runs from the conserved cysteine through the conserved F or W. D genes are given only for firm matches. Not all rows give a size; the values are once, few, many and, for expanded clones, a class.

clone size,D gene,V gene,J gene,CDR3 protein,CDR3 DNA
few,.,TRBV6-2/TRBV6-3,TRBJ2-1,CASSPGPWGEQFF,TGTGCCAGCAGCCCAGGTCCCTGGGGTGAGCAGTTCTTC
.,.,TRBV6-1,TRBJ2-7,CASSHTAYEQYF,TGTGCCAGCAGTCACACAGCCTACGAGCAGTACTTC
few,.,TRBV4-1,TRBJ1-1,CASSPYGAGVNTEAFF,TGCGCCAGCAGCCCCTATGGTGCGGGGGTCAACACTGAAGCTTTCTTT
.,.,TRBV3-1,TRBJ1-6,CASSPRAGNRSPLHF,TGTGCCAGCAGCCCGCGGGCAGGGAACAGATCACCCCTCCACTTT
.,.,TRBV2,TRBJ1-5,CASSEAGVYSNQPQHF,TGTGCCAGCAGTGAAGCAGGGGTCTATAGCAATCAGCCCCAGCATTTT
many,.,TRBV3-1,TRBJ1-2,CASSQGAGFGYTF,TGTGCCAGCAGCCAAGGGGCAGGATTTGGCTACACCTTC
few,TRBD2,TRBV12-3/TRBV12-4,TRBJ2-7,CASSQGLAEDEQYF,TGTGCCAGCAGTCAGGGACTAGCGGAAGACGAGCAGTACTTC
.,TRBD1,TRBV6-6,TRBJ1-3,CASSVGQGRSGNTIYF,TGTGCCAGCAGTGTCGGACAGGGTAGATCTGGAAACACCATATATTTT
many,.,TRBV27,TRBJ2-1,CASSRTSDEQFF,TGTGCCAGCAGTAGAACTAGTGATGAGCAGTTCTTC
.,.,TRBV20-1,TRBJ1-6,CSAKGQGSPLHF,TGCAGTGCTAAAGGCCAGGGTTCACCCCTCCACTTT
many,.,TRBV20-1,TRBJ2-4,CSAVDREKELAKNIQYF,TGCAGTGCTGTAGATAGGGAAAAGGAGCTGGCCAAAAACATTCAGTACTTC
few,.,TRBV6-2/TRBV6-3,TRBJ1-1,CASSGWNTEAFF,TGTGCCAGCAGCGGCTGGAACACTGAAGCTTTCTTT
many,.,TRBV5-1,TRBJ1-5,CASSLDRGEPQHF,TGCGCCAGCAGCTTAGATAGAGGCGAGCCCCAGCATTTT
few,.,TRBV12-3/TRBV12-4,TRBJ2-3,CASTLAPIDTQYF,TGTGCCAGCACCCTGGCGCCGATAGATACGCAGTATTTT
few,.,TRBV5-1,TRBJ2-3,CASNSDGGRTDTQYF,TGCGCCAGCAATTCAGACGGGGGGCGCACAGATACGCAGTATTTT
many,.,TRBV7-2,TRBJ2-3,CASSLGLARTDTQYF,TGTGCCAGCAGCTTAGGCTTAGCGCGCACAGATACGCAGTATTTT
few,.,TRBV30,TRBJ1-4,CAWSPGRGLFF,TGTGCCTGGAGTCCGGGCCGAGGACTGTTTTTT
.,.,TRBV5-6,TRBJ2-3,CASSLGVVPDTQYF,TGTGCCAGCAGCTTGGGGGTAGTCCCAGATACGCAGTATTTT
few,TRBD1,TRBV5-1,TRBJ2-3,CASRGGEGTDTQYF,TGCGCCAGCCGAGGGGGCGAAGGCACAGATACGCAGTATTTT
many,TRBD2,TRBV29-1,TRBJ2-1,CSVESGGSYNEQFF,TGCAGCGTTGAATCGGGGGGATCCTACAATGAGCAGTTCTTC
few,TRBD2,TRBV6-5,TRBJ2-2,CASTPISTSGAGELFF,TGTGCCAGCACCCCCATCAGCACTAGCGGGGCCGGGGAGCTGTTTTTT
few,.,TRBV2,TRBJ1-1,CASSEAYTGRTEAFF,TGTGCCAGCAGTGAAGCTTACACAGGGCGGACTGAAGCTTTCTTT
.,TRBD2,TRBV3-1,TRBJ2-1,CASSQDRIAGGNEQFF,TGTGCCAGCAGCCAAGATAGAATAGCGGGAGGGAACGAGCAGTTCTTC
many,TRBD2,TRBV28,TRBJ2-3,CASSLPLAGGPSTDTQYF,TGTGCCAGCAGTCTTCCTCTAGCGGGAGGGCCGAGCACAGATACGCAGTATTTT
many,.,TRBV12-3/TRBV12-4,TRBJ1-1,CASRPSLGGGSTEAFF,TGTGCCAGCAGACCGTCCCTAGGGGGGGGGTCCACTGAAGCTTTCTTT
.,TRBD2,TRBV7-2,TRBJ2-7,CASSSRLAGNPHEQYF,TGTGCCAGCAGCTCTAGACTAGCGGGAAATCCCCACGAGCAGTACTTC
many,.,TRBV6-2/TRBV6-3,TRBJ2-7,CASSYPATPYEQYF,TGTGCCAGCAGTTACCCGGCCACGCCTTACGAGCAGTACTTC
few,TRBD2,TRBV7-9,TRBJ2-3,CASSKGLADTQYF,TGTGCCAGCAGCAAGGGACTAGCGGATACGCAGTATTTT
few,.,TRBV20-1,TRBJ1-4,CSATGGANEKLFF,TGCAGTGCTACGGGCGGGGCTAATGAAAAACTGTTTTTT
few,.,TRBV6-6,TRBJ2-7,CASSEASEQYF,TGTGCCAGCAGTGAGGCGTCCGAGCAGTACTTC
few,TRBD2,TRBV30,TRBJ2-5,CAHKLAGGGETQYF,TGTGCCCACAAACTAGCGGGAGGCGGAGAGACCCAGTACTTC
few,.,TRBV12-3/TRBV12-4,TRBJ2-7,CASSLAGATYEQYF,TGTGCCAGCAGTTTAGCTGGAGCTACCTACGAGCAGTACTTC
.,TRBD2,TRBV7-2,TRBJ2-3,CASSLVGSKRGSDTQYF,TGTGCCAGCAGCTTAGTGGGTTCGAAGCGGGGGTCGGATACGCAGTATTTT
few,.,TRBV12-3/TRBV12-4,TRBJ1-1,CASKRGPSQNTEAFF,TGTGCCAGCAAGCGCGGCCCCAGCCAGAACACTGAAGCTTTCTTT
few,.,TRBV27,TRBJ2-3,CASSLYRTDTQYF,TGTGCCAGCAGTTTATACCGCACAGATACGCAGTATTTT
many,.,TRBV2,TRBJ1-1,CASTVGENTEAFF,TGTGCCAGCACCGTGGGGGAGAACACTGAAGCTTTCTTT
many,.,TRBV7-3,TRBJ2-6,CASSYPRGARSGANVLTF,TGTGCCAGCAGCTACCCCCGGGGAGCCCGATCTGGGGCCAACGTCCTGACTTTC
many,TRBD1,TRBV20-1,TRBJ2-7,CSASDGTGPYEQYF,TGCAGTGCTAGTGATGGGACAGGACCCTACGAGCAGTACTTC
many,TRBD2,TRBV6-5,TRBJ2-3,CASRASGGARDTQYF,TGTGCCAGCAGAGCTAGCGGGGGGGCCAGAGATACGCAGTATTTT
many,TRBD1,TRBV4-1,TRBJ1-5,CASSQMGAGGQPQHF,TGCGCCAGCAGCCAAATGGGGGCAGGGGGTCAGCCCCAGCATTTT
many,.,TRBV11-2,TRBJ1-1,CASSLGRDQNTEAFF,TGTGCCAGCAGCTTAGGTCGGGACCAGAACACTGAAGCTTTCTTT
few,.,TRBV18,TRBJ1-5,CASSPGAGARINQPQHF,TGTGCCAGCTCACCAGGGGCAGGGGCCCGAATAAATCAGCCCCAGCATTTT
.,TRBD2,TRBV10-3,TRBJ2-3,CAISEKASGSPSTDTQYF,TGTGCCATCAGTGAGAAGGCTAGCGGGAGCCCCAGCACAGATACGCAGTATTTT
.,.,TRBV3-1,TRBJ1-1,CASSQANPTEAFF,TGTGCCAGCAGCCAAGCGAACCCCACTGAAGCTTTCTTT
few,.,TRBV12-3/TRBV12-4,TRBJ1-2,CASSPTLGGDYGYTF,TGTGCCAGCAGTCCAACCCTCGGTGGTGACTATGGCTACACCTTC
.,.,TRBV7-2,TRBJ1-6,CASSLAENSPLHF,TGTGCCAGCAGCTTAGCTGAGAATTCACCCCTCCACTTT
.,.,TRBV5-1,TRBJ1-1,CASSFLRFTKTEAFF,TGCGCCAGCAGCTTTCTCAGGTTTACGAAGACTGAAGCTTTCTTT
.,.,TRBV13,TRBJ2-1,CASSLQKNEQFF,TGTGCCAGCAGCTTGCAGAAAAATGAGCAGTTCTTC
.,TRBD2,TRBV30,TRBJ2-1,CAWDGTSANNEQFF,TGTGCCTGGGATGGGACTAGCGCTAACAATGAGCAGTTCTTC
few,.,TRBV6-5,TRBJ1-6,CASSYSIRSSNSPLHF,TGTGCCAGCAGTTACTCGATCCGGAGCTCCAATTCACCCCTCCACTTT
many,TRBD2,TRBV5-6,TRBJ2-7,CASSWGGRGRSNEQYF,TGTGCCAGCAGCTGGGGGGGTCGGGGGAGGAGTAACGAGCAGTACTTC
.,TRBD1,TRBV12-3/TRBV12-4,TRBJ2-7,CASSPARTGGSDEQYF,TGTGCCAGCAGTCCCGCACGGACAGGGGGTTCCGACGAGCAGTACTTC
many,.,TRBV6-5,TRBJ2-1,CASSYQSTNYRGNNEQFF,TGTGCCAGCAGTTACCAGTCTACCAACTACCGTGGGAACAATGAGCAGTTCTTC
.,.,TRBV30,TRBJ1-3,CAWSVGMTQGSGNTIYF,TGTGCCTGGAGTGTTGGGATGACTCAAGGGTCTGGAAACACCATATATTTT
many,.,TRBV20-1,TRBJ2-3,CSARGIAVDITDTQYF,TGCAGTGCTAGAGGAATAGCGGTAGACATCACAGATACGCAGTATTTT
few,TRBD2,TRBV20-1,TRBJ2-3,CSARDSLAGLDTQYF,TGCAGTGCTAGAGATTCGCTAGCGGGTCTTGATACGCAGTATTTT
few,.,TRBV7-9,TRBJ1-1,CASRKSPTAEEMNTEAFF,TGTGCCAGCAGAAAGAGCCCCACCGCGGAGGAAATGAACACTGAAGCTTTCTTT
.,.,TRBV29-1,TRBJ2-2,CSGKQGSTGELFF,TGCAGCGGGAAACAGGGTTCGACCGGGGAGCTGTTTTTT
few,.,TRBV7-6,TRBJ2-3,CASSLTAGLSTDTQYF,TGTGCCAGCAGCTTAACGGCCGGCTTAAGCACAGATACGCAGTATTTT
.,.,TRBV12-5,TRBJ1-1,CASGYDTNTEAFF,TGTGCTAGTGGCTACGATACTAACACTGAAGCTTTCTTT